A single count supports the clone carrying this T cell receptor (beta chain). In the sorted-subset replicate PCRs, roughly 210 ng DNA, 25,000 to 30,000 T cell genomes, was used. TCRdb keeps only in-frame clones here, not all; method: immunoSEQ multiplex PCR. This table holds about 2.5 million clones, approximately 90% found once. Each donor was a Caucasian adult residing in Nashville, Tennessee. This sample is drawn from a study of shared clonotypes between healthy human individuals. This CDR3 comprises 16 residues. Per germline, CDR1 SGHKS and CDR2 YYEKEE (reference sequence). Trimming at V came to 1 base and at J to 6 bases, leaving 12 bases not matched to a gene.

This chain joins TRBV5-5 and TRBJ2-7; 8 positions agree with TRBD1. This clonotype was sampled from a man aged 18-30 years in good health. Some clones in this sample may be carry-over from other donors' samples. Sequencing input: naive CD4+ T cells from PBMCs. Regarding subset: CD45RA+ positively selected. CDR3 region: CASSLTGGRVTREQYF. CDR3 bases: TGTGCCAGCAGCTTGACAGGGGGGCGCGTCACCCGCGAGCAGTACTTC.